This TCR beta chain is from a study of CD8+ T cells in alopecia areata. Germline V gene lookup returns CDR1 SQVTM and CDR2 ANQGSEA. The CDR3 consists of 12 residues. V dropped 5 bases and J dropped 4 bases, with 9 bases sitting between them. cDNA reverse transcribed from extracted RNA served as the sequencing template. Clones were sequenced by immunoSEQ multiplex PCR, and TCRdb holds only the in-frame ones, with some missing. Of roughly 120,000 clones detected, around 61% appear once; the ten largest clones hold around 2.7%. The sequencing sample was made of CD4+ T cells sorted from blood. The clonotype originates from a human donor in good health. The chain couples TRBV29-1 to TRBJ2-1; no definite D call. CDR3 sequence reads: CSVTQAYNEQFF. The CDR3 DNA reads TGCAGCGTTACTCAGGCGTACAATGAGCAGTTCTTC.